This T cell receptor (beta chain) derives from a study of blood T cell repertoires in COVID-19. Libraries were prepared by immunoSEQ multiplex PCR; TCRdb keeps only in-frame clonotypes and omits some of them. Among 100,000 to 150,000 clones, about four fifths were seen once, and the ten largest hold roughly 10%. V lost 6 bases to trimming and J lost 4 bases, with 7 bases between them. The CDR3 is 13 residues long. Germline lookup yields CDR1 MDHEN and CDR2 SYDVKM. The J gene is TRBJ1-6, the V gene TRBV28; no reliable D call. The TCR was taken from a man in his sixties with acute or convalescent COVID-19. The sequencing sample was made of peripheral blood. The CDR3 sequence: CASRPDYNSPLHF. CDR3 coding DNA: TGTGCCAGCAGACCAGATTATAATTCACCCCTCCACTTT.